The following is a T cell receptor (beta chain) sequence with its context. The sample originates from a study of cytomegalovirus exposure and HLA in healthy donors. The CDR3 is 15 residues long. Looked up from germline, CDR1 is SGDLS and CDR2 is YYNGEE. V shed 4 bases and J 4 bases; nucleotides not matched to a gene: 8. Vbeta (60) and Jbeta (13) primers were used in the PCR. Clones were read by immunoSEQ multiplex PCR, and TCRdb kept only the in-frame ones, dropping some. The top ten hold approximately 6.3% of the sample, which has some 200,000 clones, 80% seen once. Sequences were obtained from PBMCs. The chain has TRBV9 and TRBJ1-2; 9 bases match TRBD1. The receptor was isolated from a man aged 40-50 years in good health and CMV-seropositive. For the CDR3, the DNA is TGTGCCAGCAGCCTCCGGGGACAGGGATCCTATGGCTACACCTTC. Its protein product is CASSLRGQGSYGYTF.